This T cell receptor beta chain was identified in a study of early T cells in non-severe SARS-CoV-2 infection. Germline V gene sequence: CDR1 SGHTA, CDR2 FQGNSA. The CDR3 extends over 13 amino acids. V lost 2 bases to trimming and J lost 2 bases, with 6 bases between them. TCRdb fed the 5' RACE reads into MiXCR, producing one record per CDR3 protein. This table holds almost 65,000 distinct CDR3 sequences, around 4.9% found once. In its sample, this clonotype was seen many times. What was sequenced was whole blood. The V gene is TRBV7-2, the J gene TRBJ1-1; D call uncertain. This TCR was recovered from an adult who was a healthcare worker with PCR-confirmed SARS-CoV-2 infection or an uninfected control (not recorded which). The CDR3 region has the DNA TGTGCCAGCAGCTTATCGAGTAACACTGAAGCTTTCTTT. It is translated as CASSLSSNTEAFF.